These T cell receptor beta chains were read from a single sample in a study of cytomegalovirus exposure and HLA in healthy donors. The table came from immunoSEQ multiplex PCR; TCRdb's copy has only in-frame clones and leaves some out. The data hold 50,000 to 70,000 clones, with roughly 77% observed a single time. Sequenced material: PBMCs. Every receptor here comes from a female donor in good health and CMV-seronegative. Both conserved end residues are part of each CDR3. D genes are given only for firm matches. Rows may omit the clone size; those that give it use once, few, many or a size class.

NA	TRBV29-1	TRBJ1-2	NA	CSVSRVGGYGYTF	TGCAGCGTTTCCAGGGTGGGGGGCTATGGCTACACCTTC
NA	TRBV5-1	TRBJ2-2	NA	CASSAGTQVGYTGELFF	TGCGCCAGCAGTGCCGGGACTCAAGTGGGGTATACCGGGGAGCTGTTTTTT
NA	TRBV30	TRBJ1-5	NA	CAWRGDNSNQPQHF	TGTGCCTGGAGAGGGGATAATAGCAATCAGCCCCAGCATTTT
NA	TRBV4-2	TRBJ2-3	NA	CASSQADSSTDTQYF	TGTGCCAGCAGCCAAGCGGACAGTAGCACAGATACGCAGTATTTT
NA	TRBV6-4	TRBJ1-5	NA	CASNTTYNQPQHF	TGTGCCAGCAACACGACTTATAATCAGCCCCAGCATTTT
NA	TRBV30	TRBJ2-1	few	CAWSTSPRRYSNEQFF	TGTGCCTGGAGTACCTCACCCAGGCGCTACTCTAATGAGCAGTTCTTC
NA	TRBV1	TRBJ1-2	NA	CTSSQTGTENYGYTF	TGCACCAGCAGCCAGACCGGGACAGAAAACTATGGCTACACCTTC
NA	TRBV2	TRBJ2-5	NA	CASSDLRDQETQYF	TGTGCCAGCAGTGATTTGAGGGACCAAGAGACCCAGTACTTC
TRBD2	TRBV15	TRBJ2-7	few	CATSRDRAGGRYEQYF	TGTGCCACCAGCAGAGATCGAGCGGGGGGCCGGTACGAGCAGTACTTC
NA	TRBV19	TRBJ1-2	NA	CASSIPPQTGPVYGYTF	TGTGCCAGTAGTATTCCCCCGCAGACAGGACCCGTTTATGGCTACACCTTC
NA	TRBV6-1	TRBJ2-1	few	CASIVPSYNEQFF	TGTGCCAGCATAGTCCCCTCCTACAATGAGCAGTTCTTC
TRBD1	TRBV6-5	TRBJ1-2	NA	CASSTTGLHRYGYTF	TGTGCCAGCAGTACGACAGGGCTCCATCGCTATGGCTACACCTTC
NA	TRBV4-3	TRBJ2-3	NA	CASSHAAGVDTQYF	TGCGCCAGCAGCCATGCCGCAGGGGTAGATACGCAGTATTTT
NA	TRBV6-5	TRBJ2-7	NA	CASTGPNYEQYF	TGTGCCAGCACGGGTCCTAACTACGAGCAGTACTTC
NA	TRBV28	TRBJ2-5	once	CASRSRDTNPQETQYF	TGTGCCAGCAGGTCCCGGGACACCAACCCCCAAGAGACCCAGTACTTC
TRBD2	TRBV30	TRBJ2-3	NA	CAWSVWGSGGGDTQYF	TGTGCCTGGAGTGTATGGGGTAGCGGGGGTGGAGATACGCAGTATTTT
NA	TRBV7-9	TRBJ1-3	NA	CASSSGVTNVANTIYF	TGTGCCAGCAGTTCAGGGGTGACCAACGTAGCGAACACCATATATTTT
TRBD2	TRBV5-1	TRBJ2-3	once	CASSLRASGSSTDTQYF	TGCGCCAGCAGCTTGCGGGCTAGCGGGTCTAGCACAGATACGCAGTATTTT